This entry lists 21 T cell receptor beta chains sequenced from one sample in a study of CD8+CD57+ T cells in acquired aplastic anemia (dated by TCRdb to 2017 to 2018). The sequencing machine was an Illumina HiSeq 2000. Genomic DNA served as template for TCR beta VDJ combination and CDR3 sequence profiling. TCRdb reworked the public reads: Q25 trimming with fastp, MiXCR clone assembly, productive beta chains retained. Rows are combined by CDR3 protein, so each entry shows the most common genes and DNA. For this sample there are 62,000 or so distinct CDR3 sequences; 45% to 55% appear just once. The ten biggest clones cover about 8.3% of the sample. Sequenced material: sorted CD4+, CD8+, or CD8+CD57+ T cells (not recorded which) from PBMCs. These receptor sequences come from a human donor in good health, serving as a control.

The J gene is TRBJ2-7, the V gene TRBV19; D is unresolved. V gave up 3 bases and J gave up 6 bases, with 9 bases separating them. Germline-derived CDR1 and CDR2 are LNHDA and SQIVND (reference sequence). CDR3 length: 12 residues. The CDR3 loop reads CASSITGGEQYF. CDR3 sequence (DNA): TGTGCCAGTAGTATTACGGGTGGCGAGCAGTACTTC.

The V gene is TRBV9, the J gene TRBJ2-7, with D perhaps matching TRBD1 (5 bases). This CDR3 comprises 12 residues. CDR1 and CDR2 from the germline V gene are SGDLS and YYNGEE. Trimming stripped 4 bases from V and 2 bases from J, with 7 bases between. The DNA of the CDR3 is TGTGCCAGCAGCCAGGACACCTACGAGCAGTACTTC. It yields the protein CASSQDTYEQYF.

The chain joins TRBV10-3 to TRBJ2-5, with TRBD2 identical over 7 bases. Germline trimming cut 6 bases from V and 5 bases from J; bases unmatched to any gene: 3. This CDR3 has 12 amino acids. Germline loops: CDR1 ENHRY, CDR2 SYGVKD. CDR3 in amino acids: CAISQGGETQYF. The CDR3 DNA reads TGTGCCATCAGCCAGGGAGGGGAGACCCAGTACTTC.

Comment on this clonotype: One end of the junction varies from germline; a read error may be responsible. This chain links TRBV2 with TRBJ1-5; TRBD1 might be the D (5 bases). Looked up from germline, CDR1 is SNHLY and CDR2 is FYNNEI. CDR3 length: 14 amino acids. CDR3 protein: CATSERGKIQPQHF. The CDR3 DNA follows: TGTGCCACCAGTGAGCGGGGGAAGATTCAGCCCCAGCATTTT.

The V gene is TRBV7-2, the J gene TRBJ1-5, with D uncertain. The CDR3 is 13 residues long. Germline V gene data show CDR1 as SGHTA and CDR2 as FQGNSA. The V gene lost 2 bases and the J gene lost 3 bases, with 5 bases spanning the gap. DNA for the CDR3: TGTGCCAGCAGCTTAATTGACAATCAGCCCCAGCATTTT. Its protein product is CASSLIDNQPQHF.

Notes on this clonotype: A read error may be the cause here, since a much bigger clone is one base away. This likely comes from a read error, as the CDR3 has no conserved phenylalanine or tryptophan at its end. The chain couples TRBV3-1 to TRBJ1-2; 11 bases map to TRBD1. V trimming: 1 base; J trimming: 4 bases; junction bases outside the gene matches: 11. Germline values: CDR1 LGHDT, CDR2 YNNKEL (reference sequence). This CDR3 is built from 18 residues. DNA for the CDR3: TGTGCCAGCAGCCAAGTTGGCGTCCGGACAGGGGGCAGCTATGGCTACACCCTC. Encoded protein: CASSQVGVRTGGSYGYTL.

This sequence joins TRBV5-6 and TRBJ1-4, with D possibly TRBD1 on 5 matching bases. Germline CDR1 SGHDT, CDR2 YYEEEE. The CDR3 has 17 residues. The V and J ends lost 2 bases and 8 bases respectively, with 22 bases between them. The CDR3 region has the DNA TGTGCCAGCAGCTTCGGCCTTGGGGGTAGTGGCAGGGAAAAACTGTTTTTT. Its translation: CASSFGLGGSGREKLFF.

This clonotype was seen a few times. The chain recombines TRBV30 with TRBJ2-1, with TRBD2 matching 8 bases. The germline CDR1 and CDR2 sequences are GTSNPN and SVGIG (reference sequence). Trimming cost V 1 base and J 0 bases; bases outside gene matches: 2. The CDR3 runs 15 residues. CDR3 in amino acids: CAWSAGTSSYNEQFF. The CDR3 bases are TGTGCCTGGAGTGCCGGGACTAGCTCCTACAATGAGCAGTTCTTC.

The J gene is TRBJ2-7, the V gene TRBV2; no clear D gene. V dropped 0 bases and J dropped 6 bases, with 9 bases sitting between them. CDR3 length: 13 residues. Germline CDR1 reads SNHLY; CDR2 reads FYNNEI. The CDR3 DNA is TGTGCCAGCAGTGAAGCCAGCCGTCCCGAGCAGTACTTC. Protein sequence: CASSEASRPEQYF.

This clonotype is termed medium-sized. This chain uses TRBV29-1 with TRBJ2-7; D gene ambiguous. The CDR3 is 12 residues long. The V end lost 0 bases, the J end lost 3 bases, and 6 bases lay between the germline ends. Germline CDR1 is SQVTM and CDR2 is ANQGSEA. The chain's CDR3 is CSVEEDGYEQYF. CDR3 bases: TGCAGCGTTGAAGAAGATGGCTACGAGCAGTACTTC.

There are many counts of this clonotype. A much larger clone is a single base away; this may be a read error. V and J are TRBV14 and TRBJ2-3, with 8 bases fitting TRBD1. Germline-derived CDR1 and CDR2 are SGHDN and FVKESK. This CDR3 spans 15 amino acids. The CDR3: CASGQRTGLTDTQYF. In DNA, the CDR3 is TGTGCCAGCGGCCAACGGACAGGGCTGACAGATACGCAGTATTTT.

This chain joins TRBV7-2 and TRBJ2-7; D gene uncertain. Trimming cost V 0 bases and J 0 bases, with 12 bases left between them. The CDR3 is made up of 16 amino acids. Germline V CDR1 and CDR2: SGHTA, FQGNSA. The chain's CDR3 is CASSLAASTSSYEQYF. For the CDR3, the DNA is TGTGCCAGCAGCTTAGCGGCGTCTACTTCCTCCTACGAGCAGTACTTC.

This clonotype has only one observation. V usage is TRBV7-2 and J usage is TRBJ2-7; tentatively, D is TRBD2 (6 bases). Germline CDR1 reads SGHTA; CDR2 reads FQGNSA. V lost 3 bases and J 5 bases, leaving 14 bases between the germline ends. This CDR3 comprises 14 residues. CDR3 residues: CASSLEGEGDEQYF. The CDR3 region has the DNA TGTGCCAGCAGCTTGGAGGGAGAGGGCGACGAGCAGTACTTC.

The CDR3 DNA reads as TGCGCCAGCAGTGTCGGGGGATCTAGCACAGATACGCAGTATTTT. This gives the protein CASSVGGSSTDTQYF. The chain links TRBV10-2 to TRBJ2-3; possible D gene TRBD2, 6 bases. The germline V gene has CDR1 WSHSY and CDR2 SAAADI. Trimming shortened V by 4 bases and J by 0 bases, and 11 bases separated the two germline ends. This CDR3 contains 15 residues.

The table lists this clonotype with a few counts. This rearrangement joins TRBV30 to TRBJ1-4; 10 bases agree with TRBD1. V shed 3 bases and J 8 bases; nucleotides not matched to a gene: 12. CDR3 length equals 16 residues. Looked up from germline, CDR1 is GTSNPN and CDR2 is SVGIG (reference sequence). The CDR3 DNA reads as TGTGCCTGGAGCGTGGGACAGGGGATTGTCCAGGAAAAACTGTTTTTT. It encodes CAWSVGQGIVQEKLFF.

This sequence joins TRBV2 and TRBJ2-2; D gene ambiguous. The CDR3 is made up of 14 amino acids. The V end lost 6 bases, the J end lost 4 bases, and 12 bases lay between the germline ends. CDR1 is SNHLY and CDR2 is FYNNEI in the germline V gene. CDR3 sequence (DNA): TGTGCCAGCAGGGCCACGCAGCTCACCGGGGAGCTGTTTTTT. Amino acid sequence: CASRATQLTGELFF.

The V gene is TRBV10-1, the J gene TRBJ2-3; D call uncertain. The V gene's germline CDR1 is WNHNN and CDR2 SYGVQD (reference sequence). Deletions cut 5 bases from V and 4 bases from J, with 13 bases between. The CDR3 has 14 amino acids. The DNA of the CDR3 is TGCGCCAGCAGTCCAGCGATAGCTCCAGATACGCAGTATTTT. Translated, it gives CASSPAIAPDTQYF.

This clonotype was recorded at least ten times. V usage is TRBV6-1 and J usage is TRBJ2-1; TRBD2 agrees at 12 bases. This CDR3 comprises 16 residues. Germline V gives CDR1 MNHNS, CDR2 SASEGT. The V segment lost 5 bases and the J segment 9 bases; nucleotides outside the gene matches: 11. As DNA, the CDR3 is TGTGCCAGCAGTACTAACCTAGCGGGAGGGCCGAGTGAGCAGTTCTTC. Amino acids: CASSTNLAGGPSEQFF.

V gene TRBV25-1 combines with J gene TRBJ2-7; the D is unclear. CDR1 is MGHDK and CDR2 is SYGVNS in the germline V gene. V shed 7 bases and J shed 1 base, with 11 bases lying between them. This CDR3 comprises 13 residues. The CDR3 is CASMGDPSYEQYF. The CDR3 nucleotides read TGTGCCAGCATGGGTGACCCTTCCTACGAGCAGTACTTC.

This clonotype was found many times. The chain carries TRBV5-6 and TRBJ1-1, with 7 bases fitting TRBD1. V dropped 4 bases and J dropped 0; count of bases not matched to a gene: 6. The germline CDR1 and CDR2 sequences are SGHDT and YYEEEE. This CDR3 has 15 residues. CDR3 amino acids: CASSRETGLNTEAFF. DNA for the CDR3: TGTGCCAGCAGCAGGGAGACAGGGTTGAACACTGAAGCTTTCTTT.

V gene TRBV11-2 combines with J gene TRBJ2-1; 14 bases align to TRBD2. J lost 10 bases, V lost 2 bases, and 7 bases had no gene match. The germline CDR1 and CDR2 sequences are SGHAT and FQNNGV. The CDR3 is made up of 16 amino acids. CDR3 in amino acids: CASSLNGLAGGREQFF. CDR3 bases: TGTGCCAGCAGCTTAAACGGACTAGCGGGGGGAAGGGAGCAGTTCTTC.